These 26 T cell receptor beta chains came from one sample sequenced in a study of beta chain features in type 1 diabetes (dated by TCRdb to the late 2010s). Receptor libraries were prepared by the immunoSEQ multiplex PCR assay. The entire amount of isolated RNA was reverse transcribed using the High Capacity cDNA Reverse Transcription Kit, so the sequenced TCRB transcripts were expressed ones. Not all clones reach the TCRdb copy of this immuneACCESS table, which keeps in-frame sequences only. Checked studies attribute under half of the gap to unresolved V genes and leave the rest unexplained. Here the sample has 150,000 or so clones; nearly 9.5% occur a single time. The ten top clones hold about 0.66% of the sample. The sample was central memory CD4+ T cells from blood. The receptors were sampled from a man between 18 and 35 years old in good health.

The chain employs TRBV9 and TRBJ2-3; TRBD2 matches at 8 bases. The length of the CDR3 is 15 residues. Per germline, CDR1 SGDLS and CDR2 YYNGEE. V lost 3 bases, J lost 5 bases, and 8 bases stayed unmatched. The CDR3 DNA sequence: TGTGCCAGCAGCGGTCTCGGGGGGGCGGGAGATACGCAGTATTTT. The encoded protein is CASSGLGGAGDTQYF.

This clone occurred many times. The chain carries TRBV30 and TRBJ2-4; the D gene is possibly TRBD1 (5 bases). Germline loops: CDR1 GTSNPN, CDR2 SVGIG (reference sequence). The CDR3 runs 12 residues. V dropped 1 base and J dropped 7 bases, with 8 bases sitting between them. This CDR3 reads CAWSAQGNIQYF. CDR3 in DNA: TGTGCCTGGAGTGCGCAGGGCAACATTCAGTACTTC.

J is TRBJ2-7 and V is TRBV5-1; 7 bases are a match to TRBD1. The V gene's germline CDR1 is SGHRS and CDR2 YFSETQ. The CDR3 totals 18 residues. J was trimmed by 2 bases and V by 2 bases; bases with no gene match: 16. The CDR3 loop is CASSFGSGSTGLAYEQYF. DNA of the CDR3: TGCGCCAGCAGCTTCGGCTCCGGATCGACAGGGCTCGCCTACGAGCAGTACTTC.

The V and J genes are TRBV10-3 and TRBJ1-5; D perhaps matches TRBD1 (6 bases). The CDR3 length is 14 residues. Germline V gene data show CDR1 as ENHRY and CDR2 as SYGVKD. The V gene lost 6 bases and the J gene lost 0 bases, with 9 bases spanning the gap. The CDR3 protein is CAIRDSYSNQPQHF. CDR3 in DNA: TGTGCCATCAGGGACAGCTATAGCAATCAGCCCCAGCATTTT.

The J gene is TRBJ2-1, the V gene TRBV7-2; 10 bases agree with TRBD2. The V gene's germline CDR1 is SGHTA and CDR2 FQGNSA. The CDR3 is 15 amino acids. V was pared by 2 bases and J by 8 bases, with 6 bases of the junction left unmatched. CDR3 sequence reads: CASSLLAGATYEQFF. DNA of the CDR3: TGTGCCAGCAGCTTACTAGCGGGGGCGACCTATGAGCAGTTCTTC.

The CDR3 DNA reads TGTGCCAGCCGAGACAAGGAGGCTAATGAAAAACTGTTTTTT. Amino acid sequence: CASRDKEANEKLFF. The chain couples TRBV10-3 to TRBJ1-4; the D is unclear. This CDR3 is 14 amino acids long. Germline V gene data show CDR1 as ENHRY and CDR2 as SYGVKD. The V and J ends lost 10 bases and 3 bases respectively, with 15 bases between them.

The chain carries TRBV6-5 and TRBJ2-5; 11 bases line up with TRBD2. Germline CDR1 is MNHEY and CDR2 is SVGAGI. V dropped 5 bases and J dropped 5; count of bases not matched to a gene: 7. The CDR3 sequence is 15 residues long. CDR3 sequence: CASSGTSGGTETQYF. The CDR3 DNA reads as TGTGCCAGCAGTGGCACTAGCGGGGGTACTGAGACCCAGTACTTC.

The chain employs TRBV14 and TRBJ2-7, with 7 nucleotides matching TRBD1. After removal of 3 bases from V and 4 bases from J, the junction contained 0 bases not matched to a gene. Germline V CDR1 and CDR2: SGHDN, FVKESK. The CDR3 is 12 residues long. CDR3 coding DNA: TGTGCCAGCAGCCACAGGGGGTACGAGCAGTACTTC. This codes for CASSHRGYEQYF.

This clone was recorded at least ten times. For the CDR3, the DNA is TGCGCCAGCAGCCAAGTATTACGACAGAATTCACCCCTCCACTTT. Residues: CASSQVLRQNSPLHF. The gene calls are TRBV4-3 and TRBJ1-6, with D possibly matching TRBD1 (5 bases). V lost 1 base to trimming and J lost 7 bases, with 11 bases between them. Germline loops: CDR1 LGHNA, CDR2 YSLEER. The CDR3 covers 15 residues.

This clone was found a few times. The V and J genes are TRBV5-1 and TRBJ2-2, with 10 nucleotides matching TRBD2. The germline gives CDR1 SGHRS, CDR2 YFSETQ. The length of the CDR3 is 15 residues. V lost 3 bases and J lost 5; bases outside the gene matches: 4. The CDR3 nucleotides read TGCGCCAGCAGCTATCTAGCGGGGGAGACCGGGGAGCTGTTTTTT. Protein product: CASSYLAGETGELFF.

The genes are TRBV5-1 and TRBJ2-3, with 8 nucleotides matching TRBD2. In germline, CDR1 is SGHRS, CDR2 YFSETQ. V gave up 5 bases and J gave up 5 bases; unmatched junction bases: 13. The CDR3 length is 16 residues. The CDR3 loop reads CASRTNPGGEGDTQYF. CDR3 coding DNA: TGCGCCAGCAGGACTAACCCCGGGGGGGAAGGAGATACGCAGTATTTT.

The chain links TRBV7-9 to TRBJ2-3, with D maybe TRBD1 (5 bases). The CDR3 is 15 amino acids. Germline CDR1 reads SEHNR; CDR2 reads FQNEAQ (reference sequence). The V end lost 5 bases, the J end lost 7 bases, and 19 bases lay between the germline ends. The DNA of the CDR3 is TGTGCCAGCAGCACCCCGTTAGGGGCCCTAAATACGCAGTATTTT. It translates to CASSTPLGALNTQYF. The complete variable domain, with remaining parts taken from reference TRBV7-9 and TRBJ2-3, reads DTGVSQNPRHKITKRGQNVTFRCDPISEHNRLYWYRQTLGQGPEFLTYFQNEAQLEKSRLLSDRFSAERPKGSFSTLEIQRTEQGDSAMYLCASSTPLGALNTQYFGPGTRLTVL.

The chain links TRBV5-8 to TRBJ2-7, with 11 bases identical to TRBD1. From germline, CDR1 is SGHTS and CDR2 YDEGEE. CDR3 length: 15 residues. After removal of 6 bases from V and 0 bases from J, the junction contained 5 bases not matched to a gene. The CDR3, as DNA: TGTGCCAGCACCTATGGACAGGGGGCCTCCTACGAGCAGTACTTC. Protein sequence: CASTYGQGASYEQYF.

The CDR3 loop reads CASREQGSREETQYF. The DNA for the CDR3 is TGTGCCAGCAGGGAACAGGGCAGCAGGGAAGAGACCCAGTACTTC. This chain links TRBV4-2 with TRBJ2-5; TRBD1 is a possible D gene (6 bases). Trimming pared 6 bases from V and 3 bases from J, leaving 17 bases between. The germline V gene encodes CDR1 LGHNA and CDR2 YNFKEQ. The CDR3 runs 15 residues.

This clone was seen a few times. The rearrangement links TRBV7-2 to TRBJ2-3; D is unresolved. Germline loops: CDR1 SGHTA, CDR2 FQGNSA. V was cut by 3 bases and J by 1 base, with 5 bases left in between. The CDR3 is 13 amino acids. The CDR3 spells CASSFSRTDTQYF. In nucleotides, the CDR3 is TGTGCCAGCAGCTTTAGTCGCACAGATACGCAGTATTTT.

The chain has TRBV18 and TRBJ2-7; weak D call: TRBD2 (5 bases). Germline V gene lookup returns CDR1 KGHSH and CDR2 LQKENI. Trimming removed 8 bases at V and 6 bases at J, with 17 bases between. CDR3 length: 13 amino acids. The DNA of the CDR3 is TGTGCCAGCACCAATAATTTCGCGGGCGAGCAGTACTTC. This sequence encodes CASTNNFAGEQYF.

This clone was recorded a few times. The chain couples TRBV27 to TRBJ2-7, with 7 bases identical to TRBD2. The CDR3 is made up of 14 amino acids. J lost 6 bases, V lost 7 bases, and 12 bases had no gene match. Per the germline V gene, CDR1 is MNHEY and CDR2 is SMNVEV (reference sequence). The CDR3 sequence is CASTPRTPGGEQYF. The CDR3 bases are TGTGCCAGCACTCCTCGCACCCCGGGGGGCGAGCAGTACTTC.

The chain couples TRBV18 to TRBJ2-2; 8 nucleotides agree with TRBD1. Germline CDR1 KGHSH, CDR2 LQKENI. This CDR3 comprises 14 residues. Unmatched junction bases numbered 2, after V lost 4 bases and J lost 4 bases. CDR3 region: CASSRDRGTGELFF. The CDR3 nucleotides read TGTGCCAGCTCACGAGACAGGGGCACCGGGGAGCTGTTTTTT.

The V gene is TRBV29-1, the J gene TRBJ1-2; no clear D. In germline, CDR1 is SQVTM, CDR2 ANQGSEA. The CDR3 length is 12 residues. Trimming pared 5 bases from V and 2 bases from J, leaving 9 bases between. As DNA, the CDR3 is TGCAGCGTTCCGTTTTTAAACTATGGCTACACCTTC. As protein: CSVPFLNYGYTF.

The rearrangement joins TRBV7-6 to TRBJ1-6; D gene ambiguous. The CDR3 extends over 13 amino acids. Germline V gives CDR1 SGHVS, CDR2 FNYEAQ. Trimming removed 6 bases at V and 11 bases at J, with 14 bases between. This chain's CDR3 is CASRPTPEAPLHF. CDR3 DNA sequence: TGTGCCAGCAGACCAACCCCTGAGGCACCCCTCCACTTT.

The sample holds a few counts of this clone. This chain links TRBV27 with TRBJ2-5, with D tentatively TRBD1 (5 bases). Per the germline V gene, CDR1 is MNHEY and CDR2 is SMNVEV (reference sequence). This CDR3 has 13 residues. V lost 5 bases, J lost 7 bases, and 14 bases lay in between. The CDR3 nucleotides are TGTGCCAGCAGTGACCAGGGTGTCGGGACCCAGTACTTC. Amino acids: CASSDQGVGTQYF.

This clone was detected only a few times. This chain uses TRBV11-2 with TRBJ1-1; D perhaps matches TRBD1 (6 bases). From germline, CDR1 is SGHAT and CDR2 FQNNGV. V was shortened by 5 bases and J by 10 bases, with 11 bases between the two germline ends. There are 11 residues in the CDR3. CDR3 residues: CASSEGGGAFF. In nucleotides, the CDR3 is TGTGCCAGCAGCGAAGGGGGGGGAGCTTTCTTT.

This clone has more than one count but fewer than ten. The CDR3 reads CASSLGRTSGSYEQYF. The CDR3 DNA is TGTGCCAGCAGCTTAGGTAGGACTAGCGGCTCCTACGAGCAGTACTTC. The J gene is TRBJ2-7, the V gene TRBV7-2; TRBD2 aligns across 10 bases. Trimming at V came to 1 base and at J to 0 bases, leaving 3 bases not matched to a gene. This CDR3 region has 16 residues. Germline CDR1 reads SGHTA; CDR2 reads FQGNSA.

This chain joins TRBV6-5 and TRBJ1-2; unclear D gene. Trimming shortened V by 2 bases and J by 8 bases, and 18 bases separated the two germline ends. CDR1 MNHEY and CDR2 SVGAGI come from the germline V gene. This CDR3 is 15 amino acids long. The CDR3 reads CASSYGWAEGGGYTF. CDR3 sequence (DNA): TGTGCCAGCAGTTACGGGTGGGCGGAGGGAGGAGGCTACACCTTC.

V gene TRBV10-3 combines with J gene TRBJ2-2, with TRBD1 as a possible D gene (6 bases). The germline V gene encodes CDR1 ENHRY and CDR2 SYGVKD. The CDR3 extends over 14 amino acids. V lost 4 bases, J lost 3 bases, and 9 bases lay in between. The CDR3 sequence is CAISGQGHTGELFF. The CDR3 nucleotides are TGTGCCATCAGTGGGCAGGGGCACACCGGGGAGCTGTTTTTT.

This clone was recorded a few times. This chain links TRBV7-3 with TRBJ2-3; possibly TRBD2 for D (6 bases). V dropped 5 bases and J dropped 6 bases, with 12 bases sitting between them. There are 13 residues in the CDR3. Per the germline V gene, CDR1 is SGHTA and CDR2 is FQGTGA. The chain's CDR3 is CASSLNAGDTQYF. CDR3 nucleotide sequence: TGTGCCAGCAGCCTCAACGCGGGGGATACGCAGTATTTT.